The 22 T cell receptor beta chains reported below all come from one sample, sequenced in a study of blood T cell repertoires in COVID-19. TCRdb's copy holds only in-frame clones and misses some; the assay was immunoSEQ multiplex PCR. The sample lists 53,000 or so clones; around nine tenths were seen once. Material for sequencing was peripheral blood. The receptors derive from a man in his forties with acute or convalescent COVID-19.

V gene TRBV6-5 combines with J gene TRBJ1-3; 8 bases fit TRBD1. J lost 4 bases, V lost 8 bases, and 7 bases had no gene match. Germline V gives CDR1 MNHEY, CDR2 SVGAGI. The CDR3 is 14 residues long. CDR3 residues: CASLARGLGNTIYF. For the CDR3, the DNA is TGTGCCAGCTTAGCCAGGGGGCTCGGAAACACCATATATTTT.

The rearrangement links TRBV23-1 to TRBJ1-2; no definite D call. TRBV23-1 is noted as an ORF with a role that remains uncertain. The CDR3 runs to 12 residues. V lost 6 bases and J lost 3, with 8 bases in between. As DNA, the CDR3 is TGCGCCAGCAGCCGGAGGGACTATGGCTACACCTTC. Protein sequence: CASSRRDYGYTF.

This chain uses TRBV18 with TRBJ1-5; 8 positions match TRBD1. The CDR3 covers 16 residues. The germline V gene has CDR1 KGHSH and CDR2 LQKENI. J was trimmed by 7 bases and V by 3 bases; bases with no gene match: 11. The CDR3 nucleotides are TGTGCCAGCTCACCTCAGGGGGCGACAGTTGGGCAGCCCCAGCATTTT. This gives the protein CASSPQGATVGQPQHF.

V and J are TRBV10-3 and TRBJ2-7; 8 positions match TRBD2. This CDR3 has 18 amino acids. Trimming took 0 bases from V and 1 from J; bases not matched to a gene: 11. Germline lookup yields CDR1 ENHRY and CDR2 SYGVKD. CDR3 coding DNA: TGTGCCATCAGTGAGTCAAGTTCGGCGGGAGGAGGGTCCTACGAGCAGTACTTC. Translating it yields CAISESSSAGGGSYEQYF.

The CDR3 DNA reads TGTGCCAGCAGCTCCCGGCGGGACAGTCTCTATGGCTACACCTTC. Its protein is CASSSRRDSLYGYTF. The chain joins TRBV7-8 to TRBJ1-2; TRBD1 matches at 7 bases. The CDR3 is made up of 15 amino acids. Losses at the gene ends were 4 bases for V and 4 bases for J; bases not matched to a gene: 9. Looked up from germline, CDR1 is SGHVS and CDR2 is FQNEAQ.

J is TRBJ2-2 and V is TRBV7-9, with 7 bases identical to TRBD1. Losses at the gene ends were 7 bases for V and 1 base for J; bases not matched to a gene: 3. CDR3 length: 14 amino acids. CDR1 and CDR2 (germline): SEHNR, FQNEAQ (reference sequence). The CDR3 DNA reads as TGTGCCAGCATTAGGACAGGGAACACCGGGGAGCTGTTTTTT. Translated, it gives CASIRTGNTGELFF.

This clone was detected only once. As DNA, the CDR3 is TGTGCCAGCAGCTTAATTGGCGGGAGGGACCTGAGCACAGATACGCAGTATTTT. This sequence encodes CASSLIGGRDLSTDTQYF. The V call is TRBV7-3, the J call TRBJ2-3; 9 bases match TRBD2. In germline, CDR1 is SGHTA, CDR2 FQGTGA. This CDR3 has 18 amino acids. The junction had 8 bases not matched to a gene; V was cut back by 1 base and J by 0 bases.

The chain employs TRBV7-2 and TRBJ2-5; D may be TRBD1 (5 bases). Germline CDR1 reads SGHTA; CDR2 reads FQGNSA. V lost 5 bases to trimming and J lost 4 bases, with 17 bases between them. The CDR3 has 15 amino acids. This CDR3 is CASSLKGWEGETQYF. In DNA form, the CDR3 reads TGTGCCAGCAGCCTAAAGGGGTGGGAAGGAGAGACCCAGTACTTC.

The V gene is TRBV7-2, the J gene TRBJ2-7, with TRBD1 as a possible D gene (5 bases). The CDR3 totals 14 residues. V gave up 5 bases and J gave up 3 bases, with 14 bases separating them. Looked up from germline, CDR1 is SGHTA and CDR2 is FQGNSA. The CDR3 DNA reads TGTGCCAGCAGCCTAATCGGACAAAACTACGAGCAGTACTTC. Its protein is CASSLIGQNYEQYF. Combining the CDR3 with reference TRBV7-2 and TRBJ2-7 gives the whole variable domain GAGVSQSPSNKVTEKGKDVELRCDPISGHTALYWYRQSLGQGLEFLIYFQGNSAPDKSGLPSDRFSAERTGGSVSTLTIQRTQQEDSAVYLCASSLIGQNYEQYFGPGTRLTVT.

The rearrangement joins TRBV5-4 to TRBJ2-7, with TRBD1 matching over 9 bases. The CDR3 totals 14 residues. V trimming: 0 bases; J trimming: 9 bases; junction bases outside the gene matches: 7. The germline gives CDR1 SGHNT, CDR2 YYREEE (reference sequence). This CDR3 reads CASSLGTGDQGQYF. The CDR3 DNA reads TGTGCCAGCAGCTTGGGGACAGGGGATCAGGGGCAGTACTTC.

The V call is TRBV7-9, the J call TRBJ2-7, with D possibly TRBD2 on 7 matching bases. Looked up from germline, CDR1 is SEHNR and CDR2 is FQNEAQ (reference sequence). V was trimmed by 1 base and J by 0 bases, leaving 22 bases between them. The CDR3 sequence is 19 residues long. In DNA form, the CDR3 reads TGTGCCAGCAGCTTAGTGGTGCAGGGGCTAGCGGTCAACTCCTACGAGCAGTACTTC. The encoded protein is CASSLVVQGLAVNSYEQYF.

V and J are TRBV7-9 and TRBJ2-1, with 9 bases that match TRBD2. The CDR3 runs to 17 residues. Losses at the gene ends were 6 bases for V and 5 bases for J; bases not matched to a gene: 14. Germline loops: CDR1 SEHNR, CDR2 FQNEAQ (reference sequence). CDR3 in DNA: TGTGCCAGCAGTTATACCAGAGGGGCGGGAGGGAACAATGAGCAGTTCTTC. Encoded protein: CASSYTRGAGGNNEQFF.

The sample holds a few counts of this clone. In DNA form, the CDR3 reads TGTGCCAGCACCGGGACAGGGGGCGGGTCCGAAGCTTTCTTT. This codes for CASTGTGGGSEAFF. The chain links TRBV2 to TRBJ1-1, with 12 bases aligning to TRBD1. V lost 7 bases, J lost 8 bases, and 8 bases stayed unmatched. This CDR3 has 14 residues. Germline V lookup: CDR1 SNHLY, CDR2 FYNNEI. Filled out from reference TRBV2 and TRBJ1-1, the complete variable domain reads EPEVTQTPSHQVTQMGQEVILRCVPISNHLYFYWYRQILGQKVEFLVSFYNNEISEKSEIFDDQFSVERPDGSNFTLKIRSTKLEDSAMYFCASTGTGGGSEAFFGQGTRLTVV.

The chain couples TRBV18 to TRBJ2-3; D remains ambiguous. CDR3 length equals 14 residues. The germline V and J ends were trimmed by 0 bases and 0 bases, with 4 bases remaining between them. The V gene's germline CDR1 is KGHSH and CDR2 LQKENI. Written as DNA, the CDR3 is TGTGCCAGCTCACCACCGAGTAGCACAGATACGCAGTATTTT. It specifies CASSPPSSTDTQYF.

This chain connects TRBV5-4 to TRBJ1-1, with unresolved D. This CDR3 is built from 13 residues. V shed 2 bases and J shed 1 base, with 6 bases lying between them. The germline V gene encodes CDR1 SGHNT and CDR2 YYREEE (reference sequence). CDR3 region: CASSLEGNTEAFF. For the CDR3, the DNA is TGTGCCAGCAGCTTAGAGGGGAACACTGAAGCTTTCTTT.

This chain joins TRBV10-1 and TRBJ2-1; TRBD2 agrees at 10 bases. Trimming took 2 bases from V and 9 from J; bases not matched to a gene: 7. The length of the CDR3 is 15 residues. Germline CDR1 and CDR2: WNHNN and SYGVQD (reference sequence). The CDR3 DNA reads as TGCGCCAGCAGTGAGGTGGCTAGCGGGAGAGGTGAGCAGTTCTTC. Amino acid sequence: CASSEVASGRGEQFF.

The chain links TRBV12-3 or TRBV12-4 to TRBJ2-1; D is unclear. The V end lost 5 bases, the J end lost 4 bases, and 3 bases lay between the germline ends. This CDR3 comprises 11 residues. The CDR3 DNA reads as TGTGCCAGCAGTGCGTACAATGAGCAGTTCTTC. Translating it yields CASSAYNEQFF.

The gene calls are TRBV3-1 (or the pseudogene TRBV3-2) and TRBJ2-7, with 14 positions matching TRBD2. The CDR3 is made up of 18 amino acids. J was trimmed by 1 base and V by 3 bases; bases with no gene match: 8. Germline V gene lookup returns CDR1 LGHDT and CDR2 YNNKEL (reference sequence). CDR3 coding DNA: TGTGCCAGCAGCCATAGACTAGCGGGAGGGCCTGGTTCCTACGAGCAGTACTTC. Translated, it gives CASSHRLAGGPGSYEQYF.

The chain employs TRBV9 and TRBJ2-3, with D unclear. Germline V gives CDR1 SGDLS, CDR2 YYNGEE. The CDR3 has 15 amino acids. The V end lost 0 bases, the J end lost 4 bases, and 12 bases lay between the germline ends. The CDR3 loop reads CASSVGSPSADTQYF. CDR3 DNA sequence: TGTGCCAGCAGCGTAGGGAGTCCGAGTGCAGATACGCAGTATTTT.

The CDR3 loop reads CASSLEGFGDTQYF. CDR3 nucleotides: TGCGCCAGCAGCTTGGAGGGGTTCGGAGATACGCAGTATTTT. The rearrangement links TRBV5-1 to TRBJ2-3; weak D call: TRBD1 (5 bases). Trimming took off 0 bases at V and 5 bases at J, with 10 bases between the two ends. The CDR3 has 14 amino acids. Germline V gives CDR1 SGHRS, CDR2 YFSETQ.

Here the CDR3 DNA reads TGTGCCAGCAGCTGGGACATTAATTCACCCCTCCACTTT. Encoded protein: CASSWDINSPLHF. This chain joins TRBV7-2 and TRBJ1-6; D is possibly TRBD1 (6 bases). The germline V and J ends were trimmed by 4 bases and 6 bases, with 7 bases remaining between them. This CDR3 has 13 amino acids. The germline CDR1 and CDR2 sequences are SGHTA and FQGNSA.

The V gene is TRBV7-2, the J gene TRBJ1-1, with 7 bases identical to TRBD1. Trimming removed 4 bases from V and 0 bases from J; junction bases left unmatched: 5. The CDR3 has 15 amino acids. Per the germline V gene, CDR1 is SGHTA and CDR2 is FQGNSA. The CDR3 nucleotides read TGTGCCAGCAGCTGGGGGGACAGTTTGAACACTGAAGCTTTCTTT. It codes for CASSWGDSLNTEAFF. Filled out from reference TRBV7-2 and TRBJ1-1, the complete variable domain reads GAGVSQSPSNKVTEKGKDVELRCDPISGHTALYWYRQSLGQGLEFLIYFQGNSAPDKSGLPSDRFSAERTGGSVSTLTIQRTQQEDSAVYLCASSWGDSLNTEAFFGQGTRLTVV.